This TCR beta chain originates from a study of beta chain features in type 1 diabetes. This clone was observed a few times. The antigen remains undetermined. General study findings and limits: Type 1 diabetes patients had fewer VDJ junction insertions and more deletions.

Isolated RNA was reverse transcribed in full, so expressed TCRB transcripts were sequenced. The repertoire was sequenced with immunoSEQ multiplex PCR; TCRdb's copy has only in-frame clones and lacks some. The sample shows about 210,000 clones, approximately 11% of them seen only once. V gave up 0 bases and J gave up 8 bases, with 8 bases separating them. The CDR3 runs to 12 residues. CDR1 and CDR2 from the germline V gene are SGHDT and YYEEEE. The V call is TRBV5-6, the J call TRBJ1-2; D is ambiguous. The source material was central memory CD4+ T cells from blood. The receptor comes from a man aged 18 to 30 in good health. For the CDR3, the DNA is TGTGCCAGCAGCTTGGACATTTTCGGCTACACCTTC. Protein product: CASSLDIFGYTF.